Below are 5 T cell receptor beta chains sequenced from a single sample in a study of blood T cell repertoires in COVID-19. The method was immunoSEQ multiplex PCR; TCRdb's version includes in-frame clones alone and lacks a portion of them. Of 75,000 to 85,000 clones in the sample, 80% to 90% were seen once. Sequenced sample: peripheral blood. These receptor sequences come from a human donor in a cohort sampled during active COVID-19.

The gene calls are TRBV28 and TRBJ1-3, with TRBD1 identical over 9 bases. Germline values: CDR1 MDHEN, CDR2 SYDVKM. CDR3 size: 14 residues. V was pared by 4 bases and J by 6 bases, with 4 bases of the junction left unmatched. The CDR3 here is CASSWTGVENTIYF. The CDR3 nucleotides read TGTGCCAGCAGTTGGACAGGGGTGGAAAACACCATATATTTT. Looking up the rest from reference TRBV28 and TRBJ1-3 gives the full variable domain: DVKVTQSSRYLVKRTGEKVFLECVQDMDHENMFWYRQDPGLGLRLIYFSYDVKMKEKGDIPEGYSVSREKKERFSLILESASTNQTSMYLCASSWTGVENTIYFGEGSWLTVV.

V usage is TRBV6-5 and J usage is TRBJ1-1, with D perhaps matching TRBD1 (6 bases). The V gene's germline CDR1 is MNHEY and CDR2 SVGAGI. CDR3 size: 11 residues. V lost 5 bases to trimming and J lost 8 bases, with 9 bases between them. The CDR3 region has the DNA TGTGCCAGCAGTACAGGGTTAGAAGCTTTCTTT. Protein product: CASSTGLEAFF.

V is TRBV24-1 and J is TRBJ1-5; 9 bases fit TRBD1. The CDR3 consists of 15 residues. Germline loops: CDR1 KGHDR, CDR2 SFDVKD. The V segment lost 2 bases and the J segment 10 bases; nucleotides outside the gene matches: 8. The CDR3 protein is CATSDSRQGEGPQHF. The DNA of the CDR3 is TGTGCCACCAGTGATTCCCGACAGGGGGAAGGTCCCCAGCATTTT.

V and J are TRBV3-1 (or the pseudogene TRBV3-2) and TRBJ2-7; 10 bases align to TRBD2. The CDR3 consists of 16 residues. Germline CDR1 is LGHDT and CDR2 is YNNKEL (reference sequence). V lost 1 base, J lost 6 bases, and 9 bases stayed unmatched. This CDR3 reads CASSQGISGRASEQYF. CDR3 nucleotides: TGTGCCAGCAGCCAAGGAATCAGCGGGAGGGCCAGCGAGCAGTACTTC.

This chain uses TRBV4-1 with TRBJ2-3; TRBD2 agrees at 10 bases. The junction had 9 bases not matched to a gene; V was cut back by 0 bases and J by 6 bases. The CDR3 runs to 17 residues. Germline lookup yields CDR1 MGHRA and CDR2 YSYEKL. The CDR3 nucleotides are TGCGCCAGCAGCCAAGATCGGCTAGCGGGAGCCCAGGATACGCAGTATTTT. This codes for CASSQDRLAGAQDTQYF.